The text below deals with one T cell receptor (beta chain). The data were obtained in a study of blood T cell repertoires in COVID-19. Overall study: Both acute and convalescent COVID-19 samples were obtained from the United States, Italy and Spain. Nucleic acid was either cDNA or gDNA, and it came from T cells, B-cell-depleted T cells, or PBMCs.

Unmatched junction bases numbered 4, after V lost 7 bases and J lost 8 bases. CDR3 size: 14 residues. The germline gives CDR1 LGHDT, CDR2 YNNKEL (reference sequence). In the original processing: Cell counts per sample came from amplifying reference gene primers. Only in-frame clones appear in the TCRdb table, and some are missing; sequencing was by immunoSEQ multiplex PCR. Clone size and the V and J calls come from that table; the DNA yielded D and trimming. This table has about 230,000 clones, 65% to 90% appearing once. The V gene is TRBV3-1 (or the pseudogene TRBV3-2), the J gene TRBJ2-1; 14 nucleotides align to TRBD2. Input material: peripheral blood. The sequence was obtained from a woman in her 50s with acute or convalescent COVID-19. CDR3 sequence (DNA): TGTGCCAGCACGACTAGCGGGGGGGCCTATGAGCAGTTCTTC. Translation gives CASTTSGGAYEQFF.